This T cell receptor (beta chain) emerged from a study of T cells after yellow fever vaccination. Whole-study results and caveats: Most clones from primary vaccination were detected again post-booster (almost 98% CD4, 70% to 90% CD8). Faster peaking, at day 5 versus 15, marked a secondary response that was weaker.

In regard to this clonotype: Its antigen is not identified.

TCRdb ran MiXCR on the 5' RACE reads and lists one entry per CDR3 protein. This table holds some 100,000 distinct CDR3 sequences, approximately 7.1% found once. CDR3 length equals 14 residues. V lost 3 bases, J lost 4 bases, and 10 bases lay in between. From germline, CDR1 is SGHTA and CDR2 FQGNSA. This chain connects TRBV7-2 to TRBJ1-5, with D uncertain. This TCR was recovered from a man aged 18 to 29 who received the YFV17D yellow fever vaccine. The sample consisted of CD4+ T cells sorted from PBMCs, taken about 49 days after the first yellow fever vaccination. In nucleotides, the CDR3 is TGTGCCAGCAGCTTCATGGGCTCGAATCAGCCCCAGCATTTT. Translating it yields CASSFMGSNQPQHF.